This record covers a single T cell receptor beta chain. Its antigen is still unknown. This specimen belongs to a study of tissue T cells after allogeneic stem cell transplantation. Findings and caveats of the study: Few T cell clones were shared across patients, but motif clusters showed tissue-specific shared signatures. In patients and mice, blood and spleen missed much of tissue repertoire.

Generated by immunoSEQ multiplex PCR, the TCRdb table keeps only in-frame clones and is missing some. The table lists tens of thousands of clones, over 85% of them singletons. Sequences were derived from blood, sampled before transplantation. This sequence originates from a woman between 35 and 70 years old who later had graft-versus-host disease after an allogeneic stem cell transplant.

The DNA of the CDR3 is TGCGCCAGCAGCCTCCGACTAGCGGGAGGCCAAGAGACCCAGTACTTC. Protein sequence: CASSLRLAGGQETQYF. The chain combines TRBV5-1 with TRBJ2-5; the match to TRBD2 covers 13 bases. Per germline, CDR1 SGHRS and CDR2 YFSETQ. This CDR3 contains 16 residues. J was trimmed by 1 base and V by 4 bases; bases with no gene match: 4.